This T cell receptor (beta chain) was recovered during a study of monozygotic twins with inflammatory bowel disease. Per the germline V gene, CDR1 is SGHRS and CDR2 is YFSETQ. There are 16 residues in the CDR3. With the 5' RACE reads reprocessed, TCRdb shows one record per CDR3 protein and no DNA. The ten most abundant clones cover around 7% of a sample with tens of thousands of distinct CDR3 sequences. The source is a human donor with ulcerative colitis or Crohn's disease, or a healthy co-twin of an affected twin (not recorded which). Sequencing input: blood. The chain carries TRBV5-1 and TRBJ2-1; TCRdb picks TRBD1, but there is no DNA to check that call. This chain's CDR3 is CASSPIDSGIGNEQFF.